The 10 T cell receptor beta chains below were found in one sample sequenced in a study of T cells after posttransplantation cyclophosphamide. Clones were read by immunoSEQ multiplex PCR, and TCRdb kept only the in-frame ones, dropping some. The sample has about 37,000 clones, none seen only once. Sample: PBMCs. Every receptor here comes from a man in his thirties or forties in good health and a related stem cell transplant donor.

This clone has at least ten counts. This rearrangement joins TRBV6-5 to TRBJ2-2, with D possibly matching TRBD2 (6 bases). Germline CDR1 MNHEY, CDR2 SVGAGI. Between the trimmed V and J ends, which lost 7 bases and 2 bases, there was a span of 14 bases. CDR3 length: 15 amino acids. The DNA for the CDR3 is TGTGCCAGCAACAAGGAGGCGGGAAACACCGGGGAGCTGTTTTTT. This gives the protein CASNKEAGNTGELFF.

The sample holds many counts of this clone. The V gene is TRBV7-3, the J gene TRBJ1-1, with D hard to call. Trimming took off 2 bases at V and 0 bases at J, with 10 bases between the two ends. The germline gives CDR1 SGHTA, CDR2 FQGTGA. This CDR3 is 15 amino acids long. CDR3 coding DNA: TGTGCCAGCAGCTTAGTGCAGGTTTTGAACACTGAAGCTTTCTTT. The encoded protein is CASSLVQVLNTEAFF.

This clone was detected many times. This sequence joins TRBV4-1 and TRBJ2-7, with 13 bases aligning to TRBD2. In germline, CDR1 is MGHRA, CDR2 YSYEKL. The J segment lost 2 bases and the V segment lost 0 bases, leaving 4 bases of the junction unmatched. The CDR3 has 17 amino acids. CDR3: CASSQDPGTSGAYEQYF. CDR3 nucleotides: TGCGCCAGCAGCCAAGATCCCGGGACTAGCGGGGCCTACGAGCAGTACTTC.

This clone was counted at least ten times. The CDR3 sequence: CASSGQDEKLFF. Here the CDR3 DNA reads TGTGCCAGCAGTGGGCAGGATGAAAAACTGTTTTTT. This chain connects TRBV12-3 or TRBV12-4 to TRBJ1-4; D call uncertain. The V end was cut by 5 bases, the J end by 6 bases, with 7 bases between. The CDR3 is 12 residues long.

This clone was seen repeatedly, ten times or more. The chain joins TRBV4-1 to TRBJ2-7, with D hard to call. Trimming removed 2 bases from V and 0 bases from J, with 17 bases in between. The CDR3 totals 17 residues. Looked up from germline, CDR1 is MGHRA and CDR2 is YSYEKL. The CDR3 region is CASSQQEISARSYEQYF. The CDR3, as DNA: TGCGCCAGCAGCCAACAGGAAATCTCCGCCCGCTCCTACGAGCAGTACTTC.

This clone has at least ten counts. The chain recombines TRBV7-2 with TRBJ2-1, with D maybe TRBD1 (6 bases). The CDR3 runs 15 residues. Germline V gene sequence: CDR1 SGHTA, CDR2 FQGNSA. The ends were cut back, 0 bases at V and 4 bases at J, with 10 bases in the middle. The CDR3 sequence is CASSLAFGQYNEQFF. CDR3 nucleotide sequence: TGTGCCAGCAGCTTAGCGTTTGGACAGTACAATGAGCAGTTCTTC. The entire variable domain, with the rest obtained from reference TRBV7-2 and TRBJ2-1, is as follows: GAGVSQSPSNKVTEKGKDVELRCDPISGHTALYWYRQSLGQGLEFLIYFQGNSAPDKSGLPSDRFSAERTGGSVSTLTIQRTQQEDSAVYLCASSLAFGQYNEQFFGPGTRLTVL.

This chain joins TRBV5-1 and TRBJ2-5; TRBD2 aligns across 8 bases. Germline V lookup: CDR1 SGHRS, CDR2 YFSETQ. Trimming at V came to 2 bases and at J to 1 base, leaving 4 bases not matched to a gene. The CDR3 extends over 15 amino acids. The CDR3 DNA reads as TGCGCCAGCAGCTTTCGGGGGGGACGCCAAGAGACCCAGTACTTC. Its translation is CASSFRGGRQETQYF.

The CDR3 spells CASSIRVGQYF. The CDR3 region has the DNA TGTGCCAGCAGCATCAGGGTTGGGCAGTACTTC. The chain carries TRBV11-2 and TRBJ2-7; D perhaps matches TRBD1 (5 bases). CDR1 and CDR2 (germline): SGHAT, FQNNGV. The CDR3 covers 11 residues. With 5 bases removed from V and 9 bases from J, the gap between germline ends came to 11 bases.

There are many counts of this clone. The V and J genes are TRBV19 and TRBJ1-2, with D unresolved. Germline V CDR1 and CDR2: LNHDA, SQIVND (reference sequence). CDR3 length equals 13 residues. Trimming removed 7 bases from V and 0 bases from J, with 9 bases in between. The CDR3 region has the DNA TGTGCCAGTACGTCAGAGACTAACTATGGCTACACCTTC. Protein product: CASTSETNYGYTF.

In this sample, this clone turned up many times. The chain is built from TRBV24-1 and TRBJ2-4; possible D gene TRBD1, 5 bases. Trimming stripped 5 bases from V and 0 bases from J, with 16 bases between. CDR1 is KGHDR, CDR2 SFDVKD, per germline. This CDR3 spans 17 amino acids. DNA of the CDR3: TGTGCCACCAGTGCCGGCGGACACCGACTAGCCAAAAACATTCAGTACTTC. Residues: CATSAGGHRLAKNIQYF.